These 5 T cell receptor beta chains were all obtained from the same sample, sequenced in a study of T cells after yellow fever vaccination. TCRdb re-called the 5' RACE reads with MiXCR, one entry per CDR3 protein. This sample carries about 340,000 distinct CDR3 sequences, 8% to 10% of them seen once, and the ten largest clones take over 15%. This specimen consisted of PBMCs, obtained on the day of the first yellow fever vaccination. The source of these receptors is a man between 18 and 29 years old who received the YFV17D yellow fever vaccine.

This clonotype appeared a few times. The chain is built from TRBV4-1 and TRBJ2-1, with D tentatively TRBD2 (5 bases). V dropped 0 bases and J dropped 10 bases, with 19 bases sitting between them. The CDR3 spans 16 residues. Germline CDR1 reads MGHRA; CDR2 reads YSYEKL. The CDR3 DNA reads TGCGCCAGCAGCCAAGAGGAAAGCGGACCCCAATTGGAGCAGTTCTTC. This translates into CASSQEESGPQLEQFF.

This clonotype appeared many times. This chain joins TRBV7-3 and TRBJ2-2; D may match TRBD1 or TRBD2 (5 bases each). The CDR3 totals 13 residues. Trimming removed 2 bases from V and 6 bases from J, with 7 bases in between. CDR1 and CDR2 from the germline V gene are SGHTA and FQGTGA. The DNA for the CDR3 is TGTGCCAGCAGCTTAGTGGGACCCGGGGAGCTGTTTTTT. Translated, it gives CASSLVGPGELFF.

The rearrangement links TRBV4-2 to TRBJ1-4; maybe TRBD1 (6 bases). CDR1 is LGHNA and CDR2 is YNFKEQ in the germline V gene. The CDR3 loop spans 17 amino acids. The V and J ends lost 0 bases and 2 bases respectively, with 13 bases between them. The CDR3, as DNA: TGTGCCAGCAGCCAAGATCAAAGGGGGAGGACTAATGAAAAACTGTTTTTT. Its translation: CASSQDQRGRTNEKLFF.

This chain uses TRBV10-3 with TRBJ1-2; D possibly corresponds to TRBD1 (6 bases). The CDR3 contains 16 residues. Germline-derived CDR1 and CDR2 are ENHRY and SYGVKD. Trimming took off 4 bases at V and 4 bases at J, with 19 bases between the two ends. CDR3 region: CAISGDRQAWGYGYTF. The DNA for the CDR3 is TGTGCCATCAGTGGAGATAGACAGGCCTGGGGCTATGGCTACACCTTC.

The rearrangement links TRBV4-3 to TRBJ2-2; the match to TRBD1 covers 9 bases. CDR1 is LGHNA and CDR2 is YSLEER in the germline V gene. J lost 7 bases, V lost 5 bases, and 14 bases had no gene match. This CDR3 has 17 amino acids. In nucleotides, the CDR3 is TGCGCCAGCAGCTTGGGCCGGCCCGGGACAGGGATCGGGGAGCTGTTTTTT. Its protein product is CASSLGRPGTGIGELFF.